This T cell receptor (beta chain) was identified in a study of blood T cell repertoires in COVID-19 (dated by TCRdb to 2020 to 2021). At the level of the whole study: The collaborator samples originated in the United States, Italy and Spain and spanned the acute and convalescent phases of COVID-19. The prospective study material was composed of cDNA or gDNA derived from T cells, B-cell-depleted T cells, or PBMCs. Deeply sampled blood TCRbeta repertoires from subjects exposed to, actively infected with, or recovered from COVID-19 were included in the dataset. The repertoires were released in a freely available public database meant as a resource for research on the immune response to SARS-CoV-2. The samples were drawn from two sources: the first 160 participants of the ongoing ImmuneRACE study, and about 1,300 subjects contributed by 6 global collaborators. A de-identified subject ID, COVID-19 status, age in years and sex were almost always included in the sample metadata. HLA class I and class II types, where available, came from metadata supplied by the sample provider rather than from assay-based typing.

Turning to this clone: What this receptor recognizes is not known. No qualities accompany the bases; no much larger clone lies one base away. This same CDR3 is encoded by further DNA sequences in the sample.

TCRbeta CDR3 regions were amplified from genomic DNA by means of the immunoSEQ Assay, a bias-controlled multiplex PCR. The original pipeline was this. The number of nucleated cells in each sample was estimated from the amplification of reference gene primers within the assay. To quantify the absolute abundance of each unique TCRbeta CDR3 rearrangement, sequence reads were collapsed and filtered. For each sample, productive Simpson clonality was calculated as the square root of Simpson's diversity index over productive rearrangements. TCRdb holds this immuneACCESS table with in-frame rearrangements only. Some clones are missing; in checked studies, unresolved V genes explain under half, and the rest has no known cause. From that table come the V and J calls and clone size; the DNA was used to work out D and trimming. The table for this sample lists roughly 190,000 clones; approximately 80% of them were counted only once. The ten biggest clones cover about an eighth of the sample.

Paper-wide results and their limitations: Clinical and demographic metadata were provided uncurated, with the amount varying by source and participant.

Each collaborating institution followed its own protocols to collect whole blood in K2EDTA tubes. For TCRbeta analysis, collaborators shipped samples in one of three forms: frozen whole blood, isolated PBMCs, or DNA extracted from either of those sample types. Trimming accounts for 1 base at V and 4 bases at J, while the number of junction bases matched to no gene is 2. From the germline V gene, CDR1 is SGHNT and CDR2 is YENEEA. Taken from cysteine to phenylalanine, the CDR3 has 14 residues. The read is trimmed to its CDR3 DNA, 42 bases read in frame from base 1. Sample: peripheral blood. The receptor was isolated from a woman aged 50 to 60 with acute or convalescent COVID-19. The chain couples TRBV11-3 to TRBJ2-3, and 7 junction bases match TRBD1. The nucleotides are TGTGCCAGCAGCTTAGGACAGGGCGCAGATACGCAGTATTTT. This translates into CASSLGQGADTQYF. When the CDR3 is completed using the reference TRBV11-3 and TRBJ2-3 genes on either side, the full variable domain is EAGVVQSPRYKIIEKKQPVAFWCNPISGHNTLYWYLQNLGQGPELLIRYENEEAVDDSQLPKDRFSAERLKGVDSTLKIQPAELGDSAVYLCASSLGQGADTQYFGPGTRLTVL.